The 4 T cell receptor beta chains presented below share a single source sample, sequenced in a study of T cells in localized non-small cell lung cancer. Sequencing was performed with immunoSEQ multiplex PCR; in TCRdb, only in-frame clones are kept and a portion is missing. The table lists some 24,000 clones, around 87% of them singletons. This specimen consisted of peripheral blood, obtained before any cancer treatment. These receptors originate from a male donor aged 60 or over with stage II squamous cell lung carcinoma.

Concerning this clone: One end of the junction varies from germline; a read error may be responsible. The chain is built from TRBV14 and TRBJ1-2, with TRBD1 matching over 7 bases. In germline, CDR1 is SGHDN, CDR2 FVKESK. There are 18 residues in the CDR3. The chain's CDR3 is CASNPLKGQQFPKYGYTF. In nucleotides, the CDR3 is TGTGCCAGCAACCCACTTAAGGGACAGCAGTTCCCTAAGTATGGCTACACCTTC.

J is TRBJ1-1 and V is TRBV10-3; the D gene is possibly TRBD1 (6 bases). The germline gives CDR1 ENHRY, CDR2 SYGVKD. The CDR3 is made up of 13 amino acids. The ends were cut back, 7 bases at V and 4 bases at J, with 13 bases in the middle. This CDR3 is CAIMQGTSTEAFF. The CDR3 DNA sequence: TGTGCCATCATGCAGGGGACCAGCACTGAAGCTTTCTTT.

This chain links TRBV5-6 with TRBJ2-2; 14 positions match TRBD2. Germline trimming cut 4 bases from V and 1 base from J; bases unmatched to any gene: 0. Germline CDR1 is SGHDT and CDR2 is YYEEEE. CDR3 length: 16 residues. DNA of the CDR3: TGTGCCAGCAGCGGGACTAGCGGGGGGAACACCGGGGAGCTGTTTTTT. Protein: CASSGTSGGNTGELFF.

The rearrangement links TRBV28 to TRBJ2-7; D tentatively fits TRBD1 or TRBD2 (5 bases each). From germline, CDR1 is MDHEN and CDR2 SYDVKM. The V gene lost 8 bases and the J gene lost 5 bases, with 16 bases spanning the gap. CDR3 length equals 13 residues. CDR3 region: CASSGLGDDEQYF. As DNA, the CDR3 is TGTGCCAGCTCCGGTTTGGGGGATGACGAGCAGTACTTC.